Included here is one T cell receptor beta chain sequence, with context. Its antigen is unknown. Other nucleotide sequences in the sample specify the same CDR3. The sample belongs to a study of shared clonotypes between healthy human individuals. Whole-study findings and limits: Clonotype sharing among donors was expected to depend on sequencing depth. Between several donors, naive CD4 clonotypes were shared at a level of around 4.9%.

Splitting of each subset's genomic DNA was done evenly across several immunoSEQ plates. Sequenced by immunoSEQ multiplex PCR; TCRdb stores in-frame clones only, minus some. This table has about 2.5 million clones, around 92% appearing once. The germline gives CDR1 MDHEN, CDR2 SYDVKM. The CDR3 has 11 residues. V was trimmed by 5 bases and J by 4 bases, leaving 6 bases between them. The clonotype comes from a man aged 18 to 29 in good health. Some clones in this sample may be carry-over from other donors' samples. This chain connects TRBV28 to TRBJ2-7; D is possibly TRBD1 (6 bases). The sequencing input was naive CD4+ T cells from PBMCs. The subset: CD45RA+ positively selected. The CDR3 region has the DNA TGTGCCAGCAGTCAGGGGTACGAGCAGTACTTC. Its translation is CASSQGYEQYF.